This T cell receptor beta chain comes out of a study of T cell responses to AZD1222 COVID-19 vaccine. Study results and limitations: Donors were mostly white British, more females; clonal diversity possibly underestimated.

Measured with immunoSEQ multiplex PCR; TCRdb has only the in-frame clones, and not every one. The data hold 150,000 to 160,000 clones, with 88% observed a single time. From germline, CDR1 is MNHNS and CDR2 SASEGT. This CDR3 comprises 15 residues. The V and J ends lost 3 bases and 3 bases respectively, with 15 bases between them. Regarding this clone: Antigen unknown.

V usage is TRBV6-1 and J usage is TRBJ2-7; D gene ambiguous. The input for sequencing was peripheral blood, taken on day 0 of AZD1222 vaccination. The TCR sequence derives from an adult in good health. CDR3 nucleotide sequence: TGTGCCAGCAGTGAGGGTGGTGGCAAGAACTACGAGCAGTACTTC. Protein product: CASSEGGGKNYEQYF.